This T cell receptor beta chain was found in a study of graft-versus-host responses after intestinal transplantation (dated by TCRdb to the early 2020s). With regard to the full study: Recipients received multivisceral, liver-intestinal, or isolated intestinal transplants. Anti-thymocyte globulin induction was given to all recipients, followed by maintenance tacrolimus and steroids for about 3 years. After intestinal transplantation, graft-versus-host and host-versus-graft alloreactive T cell clones in the graft, circulation and bone marrow were tracked using bulk TCR-beta CDR3 sequencing. To identify alloreactive clones, pre-transplant mixed lymphocyte reaction products were sequenced and compared with unstimulated pre-transplant donor and recipient T cells. Of the roughly 23 intestinal transplant recipients enrolled in the cohort, one of whom was a retransplant, a few patients without pretransplant specimens were excluded. A peak of at least 4% donor T cells among recipient peripheral blood mononuclear cells was the definition used for donor T cell macrochimerism. Rather than going through the commercial service, samples from a few later patients were sequenced in-house on an Illumina MiSeq and processed with MiXCR.

Receptor amplification or capture employed the immunoSEQ multiplex PCR assay. High-throughput TCR-beta CDR3 sequencing of genomic DNA from most patients was performed by Adaptive Biotechnologies. The authors processed their data as follows. TCR sequencing data were retrieved from Adaptive's ImmunoSEQ software for around 19 patients, whereas a few other patients were processed with MiXCR and VDJtools. Because the origin of CDR3 nucleotide sequences shared between donor and recipient could not be assigned, those sequences were removed. At least 2-fold expansion over unstimulated cells and a minimum CFSE-low frequency of 0.002% (template counts) or 0.001% (read counts) were required for clones to be classified as alloreactive. Clones detected in sequenced pre-transplant spleen, lymph node, or MLR CFSE-low populations of the donor or recipient were defined as mappable. The cumulative frequency of alloreactive clones was calculated as a percentage of all sequences, weighted by copy number. TCRdb's version of the immuneACCESS table is confined to in-frame rearrangements and falls short of the full clone set. An unresolved V gene accounts for under half of the shortfall where checked; the remainder is of unknown origin. D and trimming come from the DNA, and the V and J calls and clone size come from that table. For this sample the table gives approximately 7,000 clones, of which about 64% were detected only once. The ten top clones hold 4.5% to 6% of the sample.

To isolate intraepithelial and lamina propria lymphocytes from graft specimens, dithiothreitol, EDTA incubations and collagenase D digestion were used. Bulk TCR-beta sequencing was performed on serial intestinal graft biopsy specimens collected as late as 600 days after transplant. This clone turned up a few times. The antigen this receptor binds is unknown. It has no much larger one-base neighbor in the sample; base qualities were not kept. Broader findings and caveats from the paper: Early after transplant, peak levels of circulating GvH clones were found to be associated with declines in HvG clones. High GvH to HvG T cell clonal ratios were observed in the allografts of patients with donor T cell macrochimerism. The relatively low number and heterogeneity of intestinal transplant patients limited the conclusions. GvH clones were found in recipient bone marrow, and some of the GvH clones appeared earlier in ileal mucosa or blood, which is consistent with an intestinal mucosal origin.

The material sequenced was ileum tissue, taken about 55 days after transplant. This clonotype was obtained from a human patient who received an intestinal transplant, so some T cells may come from the graft donor.

The nucleotide sequence reads TGTGCCATCAAAGGACTAGCAGGGGATGAGCAGTTCTTC. The encoded protein is CAIKGLAGDEQFF. In this chain, TRBV10-3 is recombined with TRBJ2-1, and 8 junctional nucleotides match TRBD2. The germline V gene supplies CDR1 ENHRY and CDR2 SYGVKD. Trimmed from V: 7 bases; trimmed from J: 8 bases; junction bases lacking a gene match: 7. The CDR3 sequence holds 13 residues, the cysteine and phenylalanine included. Only CDR3 DNA is held: 39 bases, read in frame from base 1.